This T cell receptor beta chain was retrieved from a study of T and B cells in COVID-19 patients. Across the study: In the active-infection cohort, nine tenths of the roughly 20 patients had comorbidities linked to unfavorable COVID-19 outcome.

Each TRB amplification used about 250-550 ng of genomic DNA from blood. This clonotype is categorized as medium-sized (0.01 to 0.1%). Its antigen is currently unknown. Study results and caveats: Patients with COVID-19 reportedly showed strongly skewed T cell receptor beta variable and joining gene usage.

Multiplex PCR with BIOMED2 TRB-A/B primer pools amplified TRB rearrangements. TCRdb redid the calling of the multiplex PCR reads with MiXCR, one entry per CDR3 protein. The profile shows approximately 17,000 distinct CDR3 sequences, 25% to 30% of them singletons. This CDR3 has 11 amino acids. V lost 3 bases, J lost 7 bases, and 4 bases lay in between. Germline V gives CDR1 SGHAT, CDR2 FQNNGV. Material for sequencing was blood. This sequence was found in a human donor who had recovered from COVID-19. The chain links TRBV11-2 to TRBJ2-1, with D uncertain. Here the CDR3 reads CASSLGNEQFF. DNA of the CDR3: TGTGCCAGCAGCTTGGGGAATGAGCAGTTCTTC.